The next 19 T cell receptor beta chains were all read from a single sample in a study of blood T cell repertoires in COVID-19. Here immunoSEQ multiplex PCR was the method, and the copy in TCRdb shows in-frame clones only, minus some. This table has over 200,000 clones, approximately 90% appearing once. The sequenced material came from peripheral blood. Receptor source: a man aged 30-40 years with COVID-19, enrolled during active disease.

The chain recombines TRBV4-2 with TRBJ1-2; 11 positions agree with TRBD1. CDR1 and CDR2 (germline): LGHNA, YNFKEQ. V shed 2 bases and J 7 bases; nucleotides not matched to a gene: 12. CDR3 length: 17 amino acids. Here the CDR3 DNA reads TGTGCCAGCAGCCAACCGTCCTCCCCCGGACAGGGGGCTGGCTACACCTTC. Its translation is CASSQPSSPGQGAGYTF.

The genes are TRBV19 and TRBJ2-7, with D maybe TRBD2 (5 bases). The V gene lost 7 bases and the J gene lost 3 bases, with 10 bases spanning the gap. CDR3 length equals 12 residues. Germline values: CDR1 LNHDA, CDR2 SQIVND (reference sequence). DNA of the CDR3: TGTGCCAGTATGGATAGCGACTACGAGCAGTACTTC. It codes for CASMDSDYEQYF.

As concerns this clone: Other DNA sequences in this sample translate to the same CDR3. The V and J genes are TRBV5-1 and TRBJ2-3; TRBD2 matches at 7 bases. Trimming removed 2 bases from V and 1 base from J; junction bases left unmatched: 4. Germline CDR1 and CDR2: SGHRS and YFSETQ. This CDR3 region has 15 residues. The CDR3 DNA reads as TGCGCCAGCAGCTTAGGCCTAGCGGGCACAGATACGCAGTATTTT. Protein sequence: CASSLGLAGTDTQYF.

The chain recombines TRBV6-5 with TRBJ1-5; no definite D call. CDR3 length equals 14 residues. V lost 2 bases and J lost 6, with 11 bases in between. Germline CDR1 MNHEY, CDR2 SVGAGI. DNA of the CDR3: TGTGCCAGCAGTTACAGACGGGGTATTCAGCCCCAGCATTTT. Translating gives CASSYRRGIQPQHF.

This chain links TRBV2 with TRBJ1-2; D uncertain. The V gene lost 4 bases and the J gene lost 3 bases, with 9 bases spanning the gap. The germline V gene has CDR1 SNHLY and CDR2 FYNNEI. The CDR3 is 13 amino acids. DNA for the CDR3: TGTGCCAGCAGTGTTAAATCAGACTATGGCTACACCTTC. Translating it yields CASSVKSDYGYTF.

The chain combines TRBV28 with TRBJ1-2; possible D gene TRBD1, 5 bases. Germline assignment: CDR1 MDHEN and CDR2 SYDVKM. This CDR3 is built from 12 residues. V lost 3 bases and J lost 5, with 7 bases in between. In DNA, the CDR3 is TGTGCCAGCAGTTTGAAGGGGTATGGCTACACCTTC. Residues: CASSLKGYGYTF.

The gene calls are TRBV27 and TRBJ1-3, with a tentative D call TRBD1 (6 bases). V was cut by 6 bases and J by 8 bases, with 14 bases left in between. Germline V gene sequence: CDR1 MNHEY, CDR2 SMNVEV (reference sequence). The CDR3 is 13 residues long. The chain's CDR3 is CASRDRLEDTIYF. CDR3 nucleotide sequence: TGTGCCAGCAGAGACAGGTTGGAAGACACCATATATTTT.

The V gene is TRBV4-2, the J gene TRBJ2-1; 9 nucleotides line up with TRBD2. The CDR3 contains 17 residues. Germline CDR1 reads LGHNA; CDR2 reads YNFKEQ. J lost 4 bases, V lost 0 bases, and 7 bases had no gene match. CDR3 bases: TGTGCCAGCAGCCAAGATCGAGCGGGAGGACAATACAATGAGCAGTTCTTC. Its protein is CASSQDRAGGQYNEQFF.

The V gene is TRBV3-1 (or the pseudogene TRBV3-2), the J gene TRBJ1-1; 7 nucleotides agree with TRBD1. The CDR3 extends over 13 amino acids. CDR1 and CDR2 (germline): LGHDT, YNNKEL (reference sequence). The V gene end was trimmed by 6 bases and the J gene end by 8 bases; junction bases not matched to a gene: 9. For the CDR3, the DNA is TGTGCCAGCAGTCTGTACAGGGGAACGGAAGCTTTCTTT. Its translation: CASSLYRGTEAFF.

The chain recombines TRBV5-5 with TRBJ1-4, with 9 bases identical to TRBD1. The CDR3 runs to 14 residues. Germline V gives CDR1 SGHKS, CDR2 YYEKEE (reference sequence). J gave up 5 bases and V 4 bases, and 3 bases lay outside the gene matches. The CDR3 nucleotides read TGTGCCAGCAGCCCCGGGACAGGGAATGAAAAACTGTTTTTT. Amino acids: CASSPGTGNEKLFF.

The V gene is TRBV14, the J gene TRBJ1-2, with 12 bases matching TRBD1. J lost 3 bases, V lost 2 bases, and 13 bases had no gene match. Germline CDR1 SGHDN, CDR2 FVKESK. The CDR3 extends over 19 amino acids. The CDR3, as DNA: TGTGCCAGCAGCCAACACCCCGGGACAGGGGGCAGGTGGGACTATGGCTACACCTTC. It specifies CASSQHPGTGGRWDYGYTF.

This clone was counted a few times. The chain links TRBV6-5 to TRBJ1-6, with unresolved D. Deletions cut 2 bases from V and 13 bases from J, with 21 bases between. This CDR3 is 16 amino acids long. CDR1 and CDR2 (germline): MNHEY, SVGAGI. CDR3 DNA: TGTGCCAGCAGTTACGGGTCAGCCGGACGGACTTATCCCCTCCACTTT. It is translated as CASSYGSAGRTYPLHF.

The chain uses TRBV4-3 and TRBJ1-2, with 10 bases aligning to TRBD1. The CDR3 totals 18 residues. V gave up 0 bases and J gave up 4 bases; unmatched junction bases: 11. Germline V CDR1 and CDR2: LGHNA, YSLEER. The CDR3 sequence is CASSQEVGGQGLGYGYTF. DNA of the CDR3: TGCGCCAGCAGCCAAGAGGTCGGGGGACAGGGGTTGGGCTATGGCTACACCTTC.

In nucleotides, the CDR3 is TGTGCCAGTAAGACGGATGGACAAGCACATAATTCACCCCTCCACTTT. Amino acids: CASKTDGQAHNSPLHF. The chain joins TRBV19 to TRBJ1-6, with D possibly being TRBD1 (5 bases). The CDR3 sequence is 16 residues long. Between the trimmed V and J ends, which lost 7 bases and 5 bases, there was a span of 18 bases. The germline V gene has CDR1 LNHDA and CDR2 SQIVND (reference sequence).

This sequence joins TRBV5-4 and TRBJ1-2, with 7 bases lining up with TRBD1. Trimming took 3 bases from V and 8 from J; bases not matched to a gene: 7. This CDR3 region has 13 residues. Germline V gene sequence: CDR1 SGHNT, CDR2 YYREEE (reference sequence). CDR3: CASSSRQGNGYTF. The CDR3, as DNA: TGTGCCAGCAGCTCGCGACAGGGAAACGGCTACACCTTC.

The CDR3 protein is CASSPGQGKVSYEQYF. CDR3 coding DNA: TGTGCCAGCAGCCCCGGACAGGGTAAGGTCTCCTACGAGCAGTACTTC. This chain joins TRBV5-4 and TRBJ2-7, with TRBD1 matching 8 bases. With V trimmed by 4 bases and J by 0 bases, 9 bases remained unmatched. The germline V gene encodes CDR1 SGHNT and CDR2 YYREEE (reference sequence). The CDR3 extends over 16 amino acids.

The rearrangement joins TRBV9 to TRBJ2-1, with TRBD1 as a possible D gene (6 bases). The CDR3 sequence is 17 residues long. Germline V gene sequence: CDR1 SGDLS, CDR2 YYNGEE. V dropped 3 bases and J dropped 5 bases, with 21 bases sitting between them. In nucleotides, the CDR3 is TGTGCCAGCAGCGACTCCAGAGCAGGGGCCCCTCACAATGAGCAGTTCTTC. This codes for CASSDSRAGAPHNEQFF.

The rearrangement joins TRBV7-3 to TRBJ2-7; 10 positions match TRBD2. The germline gives CDR1 SGHTA, CDR2 FQGTGA. CDR3 length: 14 residues. The trim removed 5 bases at V and 6 bases at J, leaving 7 bases unmatched. CDR3: CASSPDPSGSEQYF. Written as DNA, the CDR3 is TGTGCCAGCAGCCCCGACCCTAGCGGGAGCGAGCAGTACTTC.

The chain joins TRBV2 to TRBJ2-7; TRBD1 matches 7 bases. The CDR3 sequence is 14 residues long. In germline, CDR1 is SNHLY, CDR2 FYNNEI. Trimming took 10 bases from V and 3 from J; bases not matched to a gene: 12. The CDR3 protein is CATGKGQGVYEQYF. DNA for the CDR3: TGTGCCACCGGAAAGGGGCAGGGGGTCTACGAGCAGTACTTC.